Below, 25 T cell receptor beta chains from the same sample are listed, as sequenced in a study of T cell responses to AZD1222 COVID-19 vaccine. TCRdb's table, derived via immunoSEQ multiplex PCR, lists solely in-frame clones and lacks some. The table lists some 120,000 clones, less than 90% of them singletons, with about 29% in the top ten. Sample: peripheral blood, taken on day 0 of AZD1222 vaccination. The receptor source for this set is an adult in good health.

This rearrangement joins TRBV10-3 to TRBJ1-6; 8 bases are shared with TRBD1. The germline V gene has CDR1 ENHRY and CDR2 SYGVKD. V dropped 3 bases and J dropped 0; count of bases not matched to a gene: 1. CDR3 length: 16 amino acids. The DNA for the CDR3 is TGTGCCATCAGTGAAACAGGGGGCTCCTATAATTCACCCCTCCACTTT. Protein sequence: CAISETGGSYNSPLHF.

The genes are TRBV7-9 and TRBJ1-4; D unresolved. In germline, CDR1 is SEHNR, CDR2 FQNEAQ (reference sequence). V lost 3 bases, J lost 4 bases, and 12 bases lay in between. There are 15 residues in the CDR3. CDR3 region: CASSFDLRGNEKLFF. CDR3 DNA sequence: TGTGCCAGCAGCTTCGACCTTCGAGGTAATGAAAAACTGTTTTTT.

The chain employs TRBV7-9 and TRBJ2-5; D possibly corresponds to TRBD1 (6 bases). CDR1 is SEHNR, CDR2 FQNEAQ, per germline (reference sequence). Trimming removed 5 bases from V and 1 base from J, with 17 bases in between. The CDR3 covers 16 residues. DNA for the CDR3: TGTGCCAGCAGCGTGCCGGGACACAGAACCCAAGAGACCCAGTACTTC. Its translation is CASSVPGHRTQETQYF.

This chain connects TRBV5-1 to TRBJ2-7; 7 nucleotides line up with TRBD1. The CDR3 is 15 residues long. From germline, CDR1 is SGHRS and CDR2 YFSETQ. Trimming at V came to 3 bases and at J to 0 bases, leaving 6 bases not matched to a gene. CDR3: CASSSQGPFSYEQYF. The DNA for the CDR3 is TGCGCCAGCAGCTCACAGGGGCCCTTCTCCTACGAGCAGTACTTC.

This chain links TRBV2 with TRBJ1-1, with D tentatively TRBD1 (5 bases). The CDR3 is 9 residues long. CDR1 and CDR2 (germline): SNHLY, FYNNEI. CDR3 loop: CGEGTEAFF. The DNA of the CDR3 is TGTGGGGAGGGGACTGAAGCTTTCTTT.

The chain has TRBV7-9 and TRBJ2-1; 8 nucleotides align to TRBD2. The CDR3 spans 16 residues. V was clipped by 4 bases and J by 3 bases; unmatched bases: 8. CDR1 is SEHNR and CDR2 is FQNEAQ in the germline V gene (reference sequence). CDR3 sequence: CASSSSSTSGYNEQFF. CDR3 nucleotides: TGTGCCAGCAGCTCGTCCTCCACTAGCGGCTACAATGAGCAGTTCTTC.

This chain uses TRBV5-1 with TRBJ1-2; 10 nucleotides align to TRBD1. Per germline, CDR1 SGHRS and CDR2 YFSETQ. Germline trimming cut 4 bases from V and 2 bases from J; bases unmatched to any gene: 5. The CDR3 has 15 residues. The CDR3 region is CASSNGQGGNYGYTF. The CDR3 nucleotides are TGCGCCAGCAGCAACGGACAGGGGGGCAACTATGGCTACACCTTC.

The CDR3 bases are TGTGCCAGCAGGGGGACAGCATCCTCTCCCCTCCACTTT. This sequence encodes CASRGTASSPLHF. The chain is built from TRBV6-5 and TRBJ1-6, with 7 bases fitting TRBD1. CDR1 MNHEY and CDR2 SVGAGI come from the germline V gene. V was clipped by 6 bases and J by 13 bases; unmatched bases: 9. The CDR3 consists of 13 residues.

The rearrangement joins TRBV6-2 or TRBV6-3 to TRBJ2-2; no clear D. V dropped 5 bases and J dropped 1 base, with 11 bases sitting between them. The CDR3 has 15 residues. Looked up from germline, CDR1 is MNHEY and CDR2 is SVGEGT. The CDR3 protein is CASSTDPMNTGELFF. The CDR3 coding sequence is TGTGCCAGCAGTACCGATCCGATGAACACCGGGGAGCTGTTTTTT.

This clone showed up just once. The chain recombines TRBV7-9 with TRBJ2-3; D might be TRBD1 or TRBD2, each matching 5 bases. Trimming removed 5 bases from V and 2 bases from J, with 17 bases in between. The CDR3 length is 16 residues. The germline CDR1 and CDR2 sequences are SEHNR and FQNEAQ (reference sequence). The CDR3 loop reads CASSPRRGLLTDTQYF. The CDR3 region has the DNA TGTGCCAGCAGCCCCCGCCGGGGCCTACTCACAGATACGCAGTATTTT.

The chain uses TRBV7-2 and TRBJ2-1; D possibly corresponds to TRBD2 (7 bases). Trimming shortened V by 5 bases and J by 9 bases, and 20 bases separated the two germline ends. The CDR3 has 15 residues. In germline, CDR1 is SGHTA, CDR2 FQGNSA. CDR3 in DNA: TGTGCCAGCAGCCACGTGAGGGGGGGTGATATTGAGCAGTTCTTC. Protein product: CASSHVRGGDIEQFF.

This clone showed up just once. Other DNA sequences within the sample encode an identical CDR3. This chain links TRBV18 with TRBJ2-5, with D possibly matching TRBD2 (6 bases). The germline gives CDR1 KGHSH, CDR2 LQKENI. The CDR3 sequence is 13 residues long. V shed 3 bases and J shed 3 bases, with 8 bases lying between them. For the CDR3, the DNA is TGTGCCAGCTCACCCGGCGGGGAAGAGACCCAGTACTTC. Translated: CASSPGGEETQYF.

The CDR3 spells CSVTQGFLQYF. The CDR3, as DNA: TGCAGCGTTACTCAGGGTTTTTTACAGTACTTC. This chain joins TRBV29-1 and TRBJ2-7; TRBD1 is a possible D gene (5 bases). Trimming cost V 5 bases and J 10 bases, with 15 bases left between them. This CDR3 is 11 amino acids long. Germline CDR1 reads SQVTM; CDR2 reads ANQGSEA.

This chain joins TRBV14 and TRBJ2-2; D might be TRBD1 or TRBD2, each matching 5 bases. The CDR3 contains 14 residues. In germline, CDR1 is SGHDN, CDR2 FVKESK. Trimming pared 5 bases from V and 7 bases from J, leaving 14 bases between. Written as DNA, the CDR3 is TGTGCCAGCAGCGCCTACCGGGACCACGGGGAGCTGTTTTTT. Translation gives CASSAYRDHGELFF.

The chain is built from TRBV4-2 and TRBJ1-6; D is ambiguous. Looked up from germline, CDR1 is LGHNA and CDR2 is YNFKEQ. Trimming removed 3 bases at V and 6 bases at J, with 9 bases between. CDR3 length: 14 amino acids. The CDR3: CASSQPGSNSPLHF. CDR3 bases: TGTGCCAGCAGCCAGCCGGGTAGTAATTCACCCCTCCACTTT.

The chain employs TRBV30 and TRBJ1-1, with 9 bases fitting TRBD1. The CDR3 totals 13 residues. Germline CDR1 is GTSNPN and CDR2 is SVGIG (reference sequence). V gave up 3 bases and J gave up 1 base; unmatched junction bases: 0. CDR3 coding DNA: TGTGCCTGGAGGGGACAGGGGAACACTGAAGCTTTCTTT. Its protein product is CAWRGQGNTEAFF.

The V gene is TRBV5-5, the J gene TRBJ1-5; TRBD1 is a possible D gene (6 bases). Germline V gives CDR1 SGHKS, CDR2 YYEKEE (reference sequence). Trimming shortened V by 0 bases and J by 6 bases, and 19 bases separated the two germline ends. The CDR3 runs to 17 residues. The CDR3 reads CASSLGGGEAFFQPQHF. For the CDR3, the DNA is TGTGCCAGCAGCTTGGGTGGGGGCGAGGCCTTTTTTCAGCCCCAGCATTTT.

The chain employs TRBV15 and TRBJ2-7; D not resolved. The germline gives CDR1 LNHNV, CDR2 YYDKDF (reference sequence). The CDR3 extends over 12 amino acids. The V gene lost 3 bases and the J gene lost 1 base, with 4 bases spanning the gap. This CDR3 reads CATSRPSYEQYF. The CDR3 DNA reads as TGTGCCACCAGCAGGCCTTCCTACGAGCAGTACTTC.

V gene TRBV27 combines with J gene TRBJ1-1; weak D call: TRBD1 (6 bases). CDR3 size: 13 residues. V lost 5 bases to trimming and J lost 5 bases, with 12 bases between them. Germline V gives CDR1 MNHEY, CDR2 SMNVEV (reference sequence). CDR3 coding DNA: TGTGCCAGCAGTCCTACAGGGTGGACTGAAGCTTTCTTT. Translation gives CASSPTGWTEAFF.

This clone was picked up a small number of times. The V gene is TRBV6-2 or TRBV6-3, the J gene TRBJ2-6, with D tentatively TRBD1 or TRBD2 (5 bases each). Trimming removed 5 bases from V and 0 bases from J, with 20 bases in between. The CDR3 extends over 19 amino acids. CDR1 and CDR2 (germline): MNHEY, SVGEGT. As DNA, the CDR3 is TGTGCCAGCAGTAATAGAAGGGACCCTCGGTTCTCTGGGGCCAACGTCCTGACTTTC. Translation gives CASSNRRDPRFSGANVLTF.

This clone was found once. The gene calls are TRBV7-2 and TRBJ2-7; 15 bases line up with TRBD2. V lost 0 bases to trimming and J lost 6 bases; unmatched junction nucleotides: 6. The germline V gene has CDR1 SGHTA and CDR2 FQGNSA. The CDR3 totals 17 residues. CDR3 bases: TGTGCCAGCAGCTTAGCGGGGACTAGCGGGAGGCGGGGCGAGCAGTACTTC. This encodes CASSLAGTSGRRGEQYF.

The chain joins TRBV7-9 to TRBJ1-1, with 8 bases identical to TRBD1. J lost 2 bases, V lost 0 bases, and 2 bases had no gene match. Per germline, CDR1 SEHNR and CDR2 FQNEAQ (reference sequence). This CDR3 is 15 amino acids long. Here the CDR3 DNA reads TGTGCCAGCAGCTTAGCGGCAGGGGGCAACACTGAAGCTTTCTTT. This gives the protein CASSLAAGGNTEAFF.

CDR3 sequence (DNA): TGCGCCAGCAGCCAACTTTCGGGGAATTTTGATACGCAGTATTTT. Its translation: CASSQLSGNFDTQYF. V gene TRBV4-3 combines with J gene TRBJ2-3; a weak D match, TRBD2 (5 bases). Germline loops: CDR1 LGHNA, CDR2 YSLEER. V was pared by 2 bases and J by 6 bases, with 15 bases between. This CDR3 spans 15 amino acids.

The V and J genes are TRBV7-2 and TRBJ1-4, with no clear D. From germline, CDR1 is SGHTA and CDR2 FQGNSA. Trimming took off 1 base at V and 0 bases at J, with 6 bases between the two ends. This CDR3 contains 15 residues. The CDR3 sequence: CASSLVTATNEKLFF. CDR3 nucleotide sequence: TGTGCCAGCAGCTTAGTGACTGCAACTAATGAAAAACTGTTTTTT.

V is TRBV7-2 and J is TRBJ2-7, with D possibly being TRBD2 (6 bases). This CDR3 comprises 14 residues. CDR1 is SGHTA, CDR2 FQGNSA, per germline. Trimming pared 1 base from V and 7 bases from J, leaving 14 bases between. The CDR3 here is CASSLDGGRSEQYF. The CDR3 DNA is TGTGCCAGCAGCTTAGATGGAGGGCGGTCGGAGCAGTACTTC.